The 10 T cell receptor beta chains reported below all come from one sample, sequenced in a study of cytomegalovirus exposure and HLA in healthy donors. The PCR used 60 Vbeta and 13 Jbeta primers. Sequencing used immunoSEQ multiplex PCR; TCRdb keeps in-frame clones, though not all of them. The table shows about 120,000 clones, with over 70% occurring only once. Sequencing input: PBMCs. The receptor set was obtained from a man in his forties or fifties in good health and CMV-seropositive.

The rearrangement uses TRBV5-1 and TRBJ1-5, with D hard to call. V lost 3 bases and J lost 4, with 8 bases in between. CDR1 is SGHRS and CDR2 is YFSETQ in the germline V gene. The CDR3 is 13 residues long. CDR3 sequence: CASSYSLNQPQHF. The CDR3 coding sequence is TGCGCCAGCAGCTACAGCTTGAATCAGCCCCAGCATTTT.

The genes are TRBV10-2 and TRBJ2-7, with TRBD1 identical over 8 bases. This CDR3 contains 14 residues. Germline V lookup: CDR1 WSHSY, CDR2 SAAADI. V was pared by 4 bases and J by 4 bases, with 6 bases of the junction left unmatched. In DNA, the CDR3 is TGCGCCAGCAGTGCGGACAGGGTAGAGTACGAGCAGTACTTC. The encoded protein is CASSADRVEYEQYF.

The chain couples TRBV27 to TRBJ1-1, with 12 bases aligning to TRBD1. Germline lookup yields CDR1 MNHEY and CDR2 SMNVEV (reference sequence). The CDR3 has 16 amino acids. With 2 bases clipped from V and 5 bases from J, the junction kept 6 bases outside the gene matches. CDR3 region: CASSLQGQGARTEAFF. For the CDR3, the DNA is TGTGCCAGCAGTTTACAGGGACAGGGGGCGCGGACTGAAGCTTTCTTT.

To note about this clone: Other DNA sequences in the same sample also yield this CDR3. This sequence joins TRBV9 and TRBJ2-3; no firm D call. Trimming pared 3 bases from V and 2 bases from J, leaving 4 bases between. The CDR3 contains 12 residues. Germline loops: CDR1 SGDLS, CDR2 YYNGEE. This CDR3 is CASSAYTDTQYF. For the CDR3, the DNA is TGTGCCAGCAGCGCGTACACAGATACGCAGTATTTT.

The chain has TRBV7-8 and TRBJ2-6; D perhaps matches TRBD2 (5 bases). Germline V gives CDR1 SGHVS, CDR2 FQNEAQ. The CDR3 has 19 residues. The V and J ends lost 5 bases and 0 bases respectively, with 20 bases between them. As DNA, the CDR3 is TGTGCCAGCAGCGCCGTAACGGGGTCCCCTCTCTCTGGGGCCAACGTCCTGACTTTC. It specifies CASSAVTGSPLSGANVLTF.

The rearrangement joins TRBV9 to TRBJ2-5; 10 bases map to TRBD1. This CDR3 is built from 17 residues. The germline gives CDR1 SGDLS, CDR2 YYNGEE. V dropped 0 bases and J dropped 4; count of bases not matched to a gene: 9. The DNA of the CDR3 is TGTGCCAGCAGCGTAGAGGTCTTCGGGACAGGGGTAGAGACCCAGTACTTC. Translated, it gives CASSVEVFGTGVETQYF.

The DNA of the CDR3 is TGCGCCAGCAGCCACCTCCTGAGAAGTCGGTGGCGGGACTACGAGCAGTACTTC. Residues: CASSHLLRSRWRDYEQYF. The chain is built from TRBV4-1 and TRBJ2-7; tentatively, D is TRBD2 (6 bases). CDR1 and CDR2 (germline): MGHRA, YSYEKL. Trimming shortened V by 3 bases and J by 3 bases, and 24 bases separated the two germline ends. This CDR3 contains 18 residues.

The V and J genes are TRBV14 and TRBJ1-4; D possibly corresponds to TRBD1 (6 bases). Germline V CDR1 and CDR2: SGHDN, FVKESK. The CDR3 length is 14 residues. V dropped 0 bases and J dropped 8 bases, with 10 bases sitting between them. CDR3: CASSQDRDIEKLFF. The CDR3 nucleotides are TGTGCCAGCAGCCAAGATCGGGACATCGAAAAACTGTTTTTT.

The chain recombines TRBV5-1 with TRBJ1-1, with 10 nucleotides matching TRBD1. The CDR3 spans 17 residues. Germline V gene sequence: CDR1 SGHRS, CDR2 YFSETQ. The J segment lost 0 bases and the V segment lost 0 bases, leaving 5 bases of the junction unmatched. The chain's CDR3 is CASSLARTGGMNTEAFF. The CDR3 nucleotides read TGCGCCAGCAGCTTGGCCCGGACAGGGGGGATGAACACTGAAGCTTTCTTT.

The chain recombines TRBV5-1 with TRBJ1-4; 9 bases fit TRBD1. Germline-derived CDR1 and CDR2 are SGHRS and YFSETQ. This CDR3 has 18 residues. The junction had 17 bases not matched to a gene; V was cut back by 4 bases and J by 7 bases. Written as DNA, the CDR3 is TGCGCCAGCAGCCCCCTCACAGGGGGCGCTTTAGGGGGTGAAAAACTGTTTTTT. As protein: CASSPLTGGALGGEKLFF.